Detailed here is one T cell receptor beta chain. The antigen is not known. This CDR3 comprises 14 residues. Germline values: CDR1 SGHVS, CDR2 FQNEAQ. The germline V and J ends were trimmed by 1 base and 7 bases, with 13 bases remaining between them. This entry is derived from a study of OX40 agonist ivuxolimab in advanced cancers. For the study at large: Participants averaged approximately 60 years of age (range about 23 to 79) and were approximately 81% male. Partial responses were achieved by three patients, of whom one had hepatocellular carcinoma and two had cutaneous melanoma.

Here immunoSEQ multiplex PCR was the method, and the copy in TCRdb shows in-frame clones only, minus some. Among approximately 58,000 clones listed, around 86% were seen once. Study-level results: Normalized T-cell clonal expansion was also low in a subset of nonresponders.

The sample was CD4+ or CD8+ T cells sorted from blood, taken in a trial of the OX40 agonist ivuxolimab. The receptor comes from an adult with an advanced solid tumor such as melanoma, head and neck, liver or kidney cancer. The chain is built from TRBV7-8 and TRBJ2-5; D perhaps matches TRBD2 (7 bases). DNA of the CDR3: TGTGCCAGCAGCTTAGGAAGGGGAGGGGGGACCCAGTACTTC. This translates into CASSLGRGGGTQYF.